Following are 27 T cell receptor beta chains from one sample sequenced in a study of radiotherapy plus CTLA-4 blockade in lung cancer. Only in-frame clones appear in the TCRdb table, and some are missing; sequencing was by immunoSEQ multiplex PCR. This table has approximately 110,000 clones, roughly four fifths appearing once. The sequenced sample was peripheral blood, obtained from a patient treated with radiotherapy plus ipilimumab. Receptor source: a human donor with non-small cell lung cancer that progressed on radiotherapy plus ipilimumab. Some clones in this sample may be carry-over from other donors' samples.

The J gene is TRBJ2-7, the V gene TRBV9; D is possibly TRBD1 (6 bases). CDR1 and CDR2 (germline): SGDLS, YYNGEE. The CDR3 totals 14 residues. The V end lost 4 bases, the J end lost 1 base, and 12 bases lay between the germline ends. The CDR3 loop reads CASSPQGQSYEQYF. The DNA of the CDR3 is TGTGCCAGCAGCCCACAAGGACAGTCCTACGAGCAGTACTTC.

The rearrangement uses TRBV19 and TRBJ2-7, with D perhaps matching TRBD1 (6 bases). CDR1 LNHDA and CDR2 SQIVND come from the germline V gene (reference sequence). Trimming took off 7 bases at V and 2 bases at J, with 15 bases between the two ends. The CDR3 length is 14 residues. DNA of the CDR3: TGTGCCAGTAAAGTTGGGACACAAACCTACGAGCAGTACTTC. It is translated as CASKVGTQTYEQYF.

CDR3 sequence (DNA): TGTGCCAGCTCACGGGACAGCGACCCTGGGGCCAACGTCCTGACTTTC. It encodes CASSRDSDPGANVLTF. V usage is TRBV18 and J usage is TRBJ2-6, with 7 bases lining up with TRBD1. This CDR3 has 16 amino acids. The germline gives CDR1 KGHSH, CDR2 LQKENI. Trimming cost V 4 bases and J 2 bases; bases outside gene matches: 5.

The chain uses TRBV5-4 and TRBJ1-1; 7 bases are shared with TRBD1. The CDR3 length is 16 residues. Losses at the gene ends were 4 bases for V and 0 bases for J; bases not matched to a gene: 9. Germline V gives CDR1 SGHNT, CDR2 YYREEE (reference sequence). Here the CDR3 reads CASSPDLGQLNTEAFF. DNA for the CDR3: TGTGCCAGCAGCCCCGATCTGGGACAGCTGAACACTGAAGCTTTCTTT. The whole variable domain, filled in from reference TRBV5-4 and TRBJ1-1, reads ETGVTQSPTHLIKTRGQQVTLRCSSQSGHNTVSWYQQALGQGPQFIFQYYREEENGRGNFPPRFSGLQFPNYSSELNVNALELDDSALYLCASSPDLGQLNTEAFFGQGTRLTVV.

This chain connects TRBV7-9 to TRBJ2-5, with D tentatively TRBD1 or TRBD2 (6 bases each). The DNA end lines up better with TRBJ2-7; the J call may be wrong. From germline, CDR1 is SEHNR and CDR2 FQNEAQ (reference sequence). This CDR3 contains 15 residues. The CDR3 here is CASSLWGAPTYEQYF. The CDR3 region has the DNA TGTGCCAGCAGCTTATGGGGGGCGCCGACCTACGAGCAGTACTTC.

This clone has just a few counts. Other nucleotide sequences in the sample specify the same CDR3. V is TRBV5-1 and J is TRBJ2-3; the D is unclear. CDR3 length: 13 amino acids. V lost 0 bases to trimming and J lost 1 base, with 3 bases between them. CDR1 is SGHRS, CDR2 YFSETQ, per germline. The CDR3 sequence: CASSLEGTDTQYF. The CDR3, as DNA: TGCGCCAGCAGCTTGGAGGGCACAGATACGCAGTATTTT.

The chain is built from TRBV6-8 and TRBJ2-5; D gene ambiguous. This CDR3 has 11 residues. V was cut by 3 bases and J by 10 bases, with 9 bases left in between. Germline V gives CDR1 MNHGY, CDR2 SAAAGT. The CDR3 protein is CASSYGINQYF. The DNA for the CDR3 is TGTGCCAGCAGTTATGGGATAAACCAGTACTTC.

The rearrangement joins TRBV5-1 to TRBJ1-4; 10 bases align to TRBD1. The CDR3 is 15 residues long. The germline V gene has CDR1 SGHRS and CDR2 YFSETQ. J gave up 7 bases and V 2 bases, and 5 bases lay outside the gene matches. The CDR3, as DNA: TGCGCCAGCAGCTTATCGGGGACAGGGGTTGAAAAACTGTTTTTT. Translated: CASSLSGTGVEKLFF.

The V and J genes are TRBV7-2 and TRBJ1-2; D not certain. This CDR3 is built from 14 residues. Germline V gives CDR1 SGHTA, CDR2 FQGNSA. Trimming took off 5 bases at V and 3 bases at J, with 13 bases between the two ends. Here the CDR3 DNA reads TGTGCCAGCAGCCCCTGGGAGGACCACTATGGCTACACCTTC. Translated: CASSPWEDHYGYTF.

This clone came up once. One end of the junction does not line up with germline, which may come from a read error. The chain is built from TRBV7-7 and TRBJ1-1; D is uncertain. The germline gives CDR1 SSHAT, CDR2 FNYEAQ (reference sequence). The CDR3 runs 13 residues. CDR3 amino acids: CASSLELNTEAFF. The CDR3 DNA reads TGTGCTAGCAGCTTAGAGTTGAACACTGAAGCTTTCTTT.

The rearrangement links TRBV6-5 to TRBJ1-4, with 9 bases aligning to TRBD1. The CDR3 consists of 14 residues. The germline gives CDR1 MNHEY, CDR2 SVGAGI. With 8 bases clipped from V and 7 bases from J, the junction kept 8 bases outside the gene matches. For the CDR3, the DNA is TGTGCCAGCGGGCCCGGACAGGGGTCTGAAAAACTGTTTTTT. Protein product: CASGPGQGSEKLFF.

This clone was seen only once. CDR3 bases: TGTGCCAGCAGCTTAGTGCGGCTCACAGATACGCAGTATTTT. Amino acids: CASSLVRLTDTQYF. The chain couples TRBV7-2 to TRBJ2-3; D gene unclear. The CDR3 totals 14 residues. Germline CDR1 SGHTA, CDR2 FQGNSA. V was trimmed by 1 base and J by 2 bases, leaving 7 bases between them.

This chain's CDR3 is CASSPPGQGLNYGYTF. The DNA for the CDR3 is TGTGCCAGCTCACCACCGGGGCAGGGCCTAAACTATGGCTACACCTTC. This sequence joins TRBV18 and TRBJ1-2; D may be TRBD1 (5 bases). Germline CDR1 KGHSH, CDR2 LQKENI. V lost 0 bases and J lost 2, with 13 bases in between. The CDR3 is made up of 16 amino acids.

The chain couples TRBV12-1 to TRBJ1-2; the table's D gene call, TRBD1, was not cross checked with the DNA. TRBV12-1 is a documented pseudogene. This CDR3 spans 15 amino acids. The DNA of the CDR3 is TGTGCCAGCAGCTCACCGGGACAGATAAACTATGGCTACACCTTC. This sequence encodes CASSSPGQINYGYTF.

CDR3 DNA sequence: TGTGCTAGTGGTCTGGGACTCCAAGAGACCCAGTACTTC. This translates into CASGLGLQETQYF. The V gene is TRBV12-5, the J gene TRBJ2-5, with TRBD2 as a possible D gene (6 bases). Germline-derived CDR1 and CDR2 are LGHNT and FRNRAP. Trimming removed 5 bases from V and 1 base from J, with 8 bases in between. The length of the CDR3 is 13 residues.

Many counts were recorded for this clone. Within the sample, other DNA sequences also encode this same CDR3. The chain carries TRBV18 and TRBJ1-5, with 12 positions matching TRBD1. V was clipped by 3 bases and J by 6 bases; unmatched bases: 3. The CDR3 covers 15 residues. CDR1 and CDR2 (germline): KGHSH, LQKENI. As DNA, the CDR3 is TGTGCCAGCTCACCGGGACAGGGGGCGCCTCAGCCCCAGCATTTT. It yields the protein CASSPGQGAPQPQHF.

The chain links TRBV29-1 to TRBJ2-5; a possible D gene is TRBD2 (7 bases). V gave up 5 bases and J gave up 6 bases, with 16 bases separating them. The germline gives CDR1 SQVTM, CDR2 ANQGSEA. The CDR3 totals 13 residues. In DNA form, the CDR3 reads TGCAGCGTTTGGTGGGCGGGGGCGAAGACCCAGTACTTC. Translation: CSVWWAGAKTQYF.

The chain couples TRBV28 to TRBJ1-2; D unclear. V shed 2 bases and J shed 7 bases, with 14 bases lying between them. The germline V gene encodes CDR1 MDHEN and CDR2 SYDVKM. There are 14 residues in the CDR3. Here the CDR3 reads CASSLRPKGGGYTF. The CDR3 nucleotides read TGTGCCAGCAGTTTACGGCCCAAGGGCGGTGGCTACACCTTC.

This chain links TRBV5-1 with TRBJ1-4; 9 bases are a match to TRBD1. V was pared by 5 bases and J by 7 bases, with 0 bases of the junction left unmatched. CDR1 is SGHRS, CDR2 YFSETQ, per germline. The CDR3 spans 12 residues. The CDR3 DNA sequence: TGCGCCAGCAGACAGGGGGCTGAAAAACTGTTTTTT. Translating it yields CASRQGAEKLFF. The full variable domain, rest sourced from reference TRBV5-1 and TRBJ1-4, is KAGVTQTPRYLIKTRGQQVTLSCSPISGHRSVSWYQQTPGQGLQFLFEYFSETQRNKGNFPGRFSGRQFSNSRSEMNVSTLELGDSALYLCASRQGAEKLFFGSGTQLSVL.

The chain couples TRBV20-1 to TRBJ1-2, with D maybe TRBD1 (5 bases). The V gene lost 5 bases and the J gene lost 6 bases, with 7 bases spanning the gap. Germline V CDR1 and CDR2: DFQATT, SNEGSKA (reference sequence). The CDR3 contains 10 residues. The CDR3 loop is CSASRDGYTF. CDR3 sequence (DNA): TGCAGTGCTTCCAGGGATGGCTACACCTTC.

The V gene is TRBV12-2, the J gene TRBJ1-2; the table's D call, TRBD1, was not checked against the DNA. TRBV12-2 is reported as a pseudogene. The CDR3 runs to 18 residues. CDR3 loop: CASRFRPKTGGLGYGYTF. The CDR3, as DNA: TGTGCAAGTCGCTTCCGTCCTAAGACAGGGGGCTTGGGCTATGGCTACACCTTC.

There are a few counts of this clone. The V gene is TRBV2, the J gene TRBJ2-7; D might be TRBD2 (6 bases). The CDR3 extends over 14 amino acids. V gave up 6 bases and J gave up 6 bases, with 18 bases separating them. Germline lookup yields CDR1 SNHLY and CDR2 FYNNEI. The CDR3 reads CASRGGPSAGEQYF. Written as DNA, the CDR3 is TGTGCCAGCAGGGGAGGTCCGTCTGCGGGCGAGCAGTACTTC. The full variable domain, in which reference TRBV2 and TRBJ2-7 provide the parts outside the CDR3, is EPEVTQTPSHQVTQMGQEVILRCVPISNHLYFYWYRQILGQKVEFLVSFYNNEISEKSEIFDDQFSVERPDGSNFTLKIRSTKLEDSAMYFCASRGGPSAGEQYFGPGTRLTVT.

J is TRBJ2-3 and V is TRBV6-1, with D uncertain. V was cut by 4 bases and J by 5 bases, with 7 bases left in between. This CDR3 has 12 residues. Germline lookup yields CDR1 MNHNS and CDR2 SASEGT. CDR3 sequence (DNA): TGTGCCAGCAGTGGGCAGAGAGATACGCAGTATTTT. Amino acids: CASSGQRDTQYF.

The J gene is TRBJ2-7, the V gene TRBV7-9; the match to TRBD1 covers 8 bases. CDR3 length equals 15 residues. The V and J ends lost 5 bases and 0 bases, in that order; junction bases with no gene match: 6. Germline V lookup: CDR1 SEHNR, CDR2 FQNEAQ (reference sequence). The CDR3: CASSIRDRSSYEQYF. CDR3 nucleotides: TGTGCCAGCAGCATCCGGGACAGGAGCTCCTACGAGCAGTACTTC.

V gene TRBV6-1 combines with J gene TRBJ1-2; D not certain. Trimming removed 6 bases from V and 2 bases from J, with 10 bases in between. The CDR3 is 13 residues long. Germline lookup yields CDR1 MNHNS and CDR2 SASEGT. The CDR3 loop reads CASRQQDNYGYTF. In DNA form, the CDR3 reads TGTGCCAGCAGACAGCAGGACAACTATGGCTACACCTTC.

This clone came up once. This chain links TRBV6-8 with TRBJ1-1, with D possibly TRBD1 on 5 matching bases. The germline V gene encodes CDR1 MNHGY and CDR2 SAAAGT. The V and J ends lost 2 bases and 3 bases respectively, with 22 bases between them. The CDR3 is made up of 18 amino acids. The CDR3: CASSYALTGVVLDTEAFF. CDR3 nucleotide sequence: TGTGCCAGCAGTTACGCTCTAACAGGCGTGGTTTTGGACACTGAAGCTTTCTTT.

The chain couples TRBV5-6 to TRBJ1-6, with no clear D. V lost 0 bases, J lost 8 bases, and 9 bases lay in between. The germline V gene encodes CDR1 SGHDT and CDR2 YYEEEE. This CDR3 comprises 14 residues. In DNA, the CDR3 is TGTGCCAGCAGCTTGGCCGCGGTGCATTCACCCCTCCACTTT. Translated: CASSLAAVHSPLHF.